This is a list of T cell receptor beta chains from one sample in a study of blood T cell repertoires in COVID-19. TCRdb keeps only in-frame clones here, not all; method: immunoSEQ multiplex PCR. The sample contains around 360,000 clones, about 89% of which appear only once. Input material: PBMCs or T cells enriched from blood (not recorded which). All receptors derive from a man between 35 and 55 years old in a cohort exposed to, infected with or recovered from COVID-19 (not recorded which). Both conserved end residues are trimmed from each CDR3.

v_gene	j_gene	CDR3aa
TRBV9	TRBJ1-2	ASSVVPGQGAYGYT
TRBV20-1	TRBJ2-5	SASLAGVEETQY
TRBV30	TRBJ1-4	AWSWGQRGEKLF
TRBV6-6	TRBJ1-6	ASSYSGSNSPLH
TRBV10-3	TRBJ1-1	AIGTGTDIMNTEAF
TRBV5-1	TRBJ2-1	ASSKTGTSYNEQF
TRBV6-1	TRBJ2-7	ASSDGGSPYEQY
TRBV18	TRBJ1-2	ASSPPQTSYT
TRBV21-1	TRBJ2-3	ASSKLGGLKNTQY
TRBV9	TRBJ2-3	ASSPPGGNTQY
TRBV7-9	TRBJ1-6	ASSLRDRVNSPLH
TRBV3-1/TRBV3-2	TRBJ2-1	ASSQSSGPWDEQF
TRBV5-1	TRBJ2-2	ASSSGVGFLGELF
TRBV27	TRBJ2-1	ASSSSSSAYNEQF
TRBV9	TRBJ1-1	ASGRTGEAEAF
TRBV19	TRBJ1-1	ASSTRVTNTEAF
TRBV29-1	TRBJ1-1	SVETLGRTEAF
TRBV5-1	TRBJ2-1	ASSWEGDSYNEQF
TRBV2	TRBJ1-1	ASSGNRGMNTEAF
TRBV27	TRBJ2-7	ASSGSSHEQY
TRBV28	TRBJ2-2	AWGPINTGELF
TRBV7-8	TRBJ2-7	ASSPTAGARYEQY
TRBV15	TRBJ1-1	ATSSPLGQLGAF
TRBV30	TRBJ1-4	AWSVLTGTNEKLF
TRBV11-2	TRBJ2-7	ASSLQGRAEQY
TRBV30	TRBJ2-2	AWSGDTGELF
TRBV5-1	TRBJ2-3	ASSLAPGGTDTQY
TRBV7-2	TRBJ2-3	ASSLGLGGGDTQY
TRBV27	TRBJ1-6	ASSLGTSYNSPLH
TRBV6-4	TRBJ2-7	ARSPGLAGGPEYEQY
TRBV18	TRBJ1-2	ASSQQGGYGYT
TRBV27	TRBJ1-5	ASRQGWDQPQH
TRBV3-1/TRBV3-2	TRBJ2-7	ASSQNTGPGYEQY
TRBV19	TRBJ1-2	ASSNIGRGGYT
TRBV6-5	TRBJ1-1	ASSWTGTNTEAF
TRBV5-1	TRBJ1-1	ASRLDRGNTEAF
TRBV14	TRBJ1-6	ASSDRGESPLH
TRBV9	TRBJ2-5	ASSVGGSYQETQY
TRBV6-4	TRBJ2-2	ASSVGDTGELF
TRBV6-4	TRBJ1-4	ASSDGGANEKLF